The rows below give T cell receptor beta chains drawn from one sample of a study of cytomegalovirus exposure and HLA in healthy donors. The assay was immunoSEQ multiplex PCR, and TCRdb's table has in-frame clones only and misses some. Of 95,000 to 130,000 clones listed, about 76% were seen once; the top ten hold around 4.2%. Material for sequencing was PBMCs. Receptors originate from a woman aged 25 to 39 in good health and CMV-seronegative. The CDR3 runs from the conserved cysteine through the conserved F or W. D genes are given only for firm matches. Clone size is not always given. Where it is, it says once, few, many or a class for expanded clones.

.,TRBJ1-1,TRBV29-1,once,TGCAGCGCCGGTCGAGCGGGGAACACTGAAGCTTTCTTT,CSAGRAGNTEAFF
.,TRBJ2-1,TRBV28,.,TGTGCCAGCAGTTTATCGGACTTTTACAATGAGCAGTTCTTC,CASSLSDFYNEQFF
TRBD2,TRBJ2-5,TRBV4-1,.,TGCGCCAGCAGCCAAGAAACGGCTAGCGGGGGACAAGAGACCCAGTACTTC,CASSQETASGGQETQYF
TRBD1,TRBJ1-2,TRBV18,.,TGTGCCAGCTCACCACGAACAGGGGTTAACTATGGCTACACCTTC,CASSPRTGVNYGYTF
.,TRBJ2-4,TRBV7-9,.,TGTGCCAGCAGTCAGCAGGGTGACATTCAGTACTTC,CASSQQGDIQYF
.,TRBJ1-4,TRBV28,.,TGTGCCAGGGTTCGGTGGTTCAGCCGGGTCCCTAGGCGCAGTGAAAAACTGTTTTTT,CARVRWFSRVPRRSEKLFF
TRBD1,TRBJ1-5,TRBV6-1,.,TGTGCCAGCAGCGACAGGGGCGCTGTATCTCAGCCCCAGCATTTT,CASSDRGAVSQPQHF
.,TRBJ1-1,TRBV7-2,.,TGTGCCAGCAGCGCAAAGAGGGGGGGTAGCACTGAAGCTTTCTTT,CASSAKRGGSTEAFF
.,TRBJ2-7,TRBV27,.,TGTGCCAGCAGTTCTGGGCCCTCCGAGCAGTACTTC,CASSSGPSEQYF
TRBD1,TRBJ1-2,TRBV27,.,TGTGCCAGCAGCCTCCTGGGACAGACCTATGGCTACACCTTC,CASSLLGQTYGYTF
.,TRBJ1-2,TRBV2,.,TGTGCCAGCAGTGAATTTCAGGGGATCAGCTACACCTTC,CASSEFQGISYTF
TRBD2,TRBJ2-1,TRBV7-2,few,TGTGCCAGCAGTTCATCGGGCGGGAGGGGCAATGAGCAGTTCTTC,CASSSSGGRGNEQFF
.,TRBJ1-5,TRBV15,.,TGTGCCACCAGCAGAGATATCGGCGGTCAGCCCCAGCATTTT,CATSRDIGGQPQHF
.,TRBJ1-1,TRBV30,.,TGTGCCTGGAGTGTAAGTCATTTCGGCGGCAGACCCATAAACACTGAAGCTTTCTTT,CAWSVSHFGGRPINTEAFF
.,TRBJ2-3,TRBV28,.,TGTGCCAGCAGTTTCGCGACAGGCACAGATACGCAGTATTTT,CASSFATGTDTQYF
.,TRBJ2-3,TRBV21-1,.,TGTGCCAGAGCTCCCATCCACCCGGAGATAGCGGGAGGAGTTGGAACAGATACGCAGTATTTT,CARAPIHPEIAGGVGTDTQYF
TRBD1,TRBJ2-5,TRBV2,.,TGTGCCAGCAGTGAAGCGGGGACAGGGATAGGCGAGACCCAGTACTTC,CASSEAGTGIGETQYF
.,TRBJ2-1,TRBV4-3,.,TGCGCCAGCAGCCAAGATTTGGGAGGCAATGAGCAGTTCTTC,CASSQDLGGNEQFF
TRBD1,TRBJ2-1,TRBV28,.,TGTGCCAGCAGCTTCCGGGACAGCTCCTACAATGAGCAGTTCTTC,CASSFRDSSYNEQFF
.,TRBJ2-7,TRBV5-6,.,TGTGCCAGCAGCTTGGCGAACGAGCAGTACTTC,CASSLANEQYF
.,TRBJ2-5,TRBV28,few,TGTGCCAGCAGTCCCGGGTCCCAAGAGACCCAGTACTTC,CASSPGSQETQYF
.,TRBJ2-7,TRBV12-1,.,TGTGCCAGCAGCTTTGTGGCGGGAGGGCACAACGAGCAGTACTTC,CASSFVAGGHNEQYF
.,TRBJ1-4,TRBV11-2,few,TGTGCCAGCAGTCAGGGTTTTTCCACTAATGAAAAACTGTTTTTT,CASSQGFSTNEKLFF
TRBD1,TRBJ2-2,TRBV9,.,TGTGCCAGCACCACTCAGGGGGTGGGCACCGGGGAGCTGTTTTTT,CASTTQGVGTGELFF
.,TRBJ2-1,TRBV11-2,.,TGTGCCAGCAGCTTAGGGCTAGCTCCCAATTATGAGCAGTTCTTC,CASSLGLAPNYEQFF
TRBD1,TRBJ2-7,TRBV6-5,few,TGTGCCAGCAGTCACAGGGGAAGCTCCTACGAGCAGTACTTC,CASSHRGSSYEQYF
.,TRBJ2-7,TRBV29-1,few,TGCAGCGTTGAAGCGGAAAGGGGAATCTACGAGCAGTACTTC,CSVEAERGIYEQYF
.,TRBJ2-1,TRBV10-3,.,TGTGCCATCAATTGGGGGGGCGATGAGCAGTTCTTC,CAINWGGDEQFF
TRBD1,TRBJ1-1,TRBV7-9,few,TGTGCCAGCAGCCCCCGGGGACAGGGGGCTGGGACTGAAGCTTTCTTT,CASSPRGQGAGTEAFF
TRBD2,TRBJ2-7,TRBV9,.,TGTGCCAGCAGCGTCGGGAGCGGGGCGACCTACGAGCAGTACTTC,CASSVGSGATYEQYF
.,TRBJ2-3,TRBV28,once,TGTGCCAGCACCCTCCTGAGCCCCGTTGGAGATACGCAGTATTTT,CASTLLSPVGDTQYF
TRBD2,TRBJ2-2,TRBV5-4,.,TGTGCCAGCAGCTTTCTAGCGGGAGCTTCTGGGGCCGGGGAGCTGTTTTTT,CASSFLAGASGAGELFF
TRBD1,TRBJ2-6,TRBV28,.,TGTGCCAGCAATCCTTTGGGGCAGGGGGCTTCCGGGGCCAACGTCCTGACTTTC,CASNPLGQGASGANVLTF
TRBD1,TRBJ2-4,TRBV5-1,few,TGCGCCAGCAGCTTCGGGACAGGGAGAAACATTCAGTACTTC,CASSFGTGRNIQYF
TRBD1,TRBJ2-3,TRBV29-1,.,TGCAGCGCCTCGGGACAGGGGGACCCGGATCACACGGATACGCAGTATTTT,CSASGQGDPDHTDTQYF
.,TRBJ1-5,TRBV28,.,TGTGCCAGCAGTTTAGGCGCCGGCGGGGGGCGTCAGCCCCAGCATTTT,CASSLGAGGGRQPQHF
.,TRBJ2-1,TRBV2,.,TGTGCCAGCAGTGGCGACTCGGAGCAGTTCTTC,CASSGDSEQFF
TRBD1,TRBJ2-1,TRBV11-2,.,TGTGCCAGCAGCTTTTCCCAACCGGACAGGGGAAGGTACAATGAGCAGTTCTTC,CASSFSQPDRGRYNEQFF
TRBD2,TRBJ2-5,TRBV30,.,TGTGCCTGGATGGTAGCGGGAGTTCAGAACGAGCAGCACTTC,CAWMVAGVQNEQHF
.,TRBJ2-3,TRBV7-7,.,TGTGCTAGCAGCCCCACTCCTAGGGATACGCAGTATTTT,CASSPTPRDTQYF
.,TRBJ2-1,TRBV29-1,.,TGCAGCGTTGAAGATCAGGCCAGGGGTCATGAGCAGTTCTTC,CSVEDQARGHEQFF
.,TRBJ2-7,TRBV27,once,TGTGCCAGCAGCCCCGGGACTCCGAACGAGCAGTACTTC,CASSPGTPNEQYF
TRBD2,TRBJ2-7,TRBV10-2,.,TGCGCCAGCAGGACTAGCGGGAGCTCCTACGAGCAGTACTTC,CASRTSGSSYEQYF
.,TRBJ2-2,TRBV5-1,.,TGCGCCAGCAGGGAGAGTCCCACCGGGGAGCTGTTTTTT,CASRESPTGELFF
.,TRBJ1-3,TRBV19,.,TGTGCCAGCTCCCTCTCTGGAAACACCATATATTTT,CASSLSGNTIYF
.,TRBJ1-1,TRBV5-1,once,TGCGCCAGCAGCTTAGATTTCGGGGTAGAGACTGAAGCTTTCTTT,CASSLDFGVETEAFF